The rows below give T cell receptor beta chains drawn from one sample of a study of OX40 agonist ivuxolimab in advanced cancers. Produced via immunoSEQ multiplex PCR; TCRdb's table is partial and in-frame only. Found here are about 90,000 clones, roughly 91% of them singletons; the top ten hold 0.33%. This specimen was CD4+ or CD8+ T cells sorted from blood, taken in a trial of the OX40 agonist ivuxolimab. These receptors were obtained from an adult with an advanced solid tumor such as melanoma, head and neck, liver or kidney cancer. The CDR3 runs from the conserved cysteine through the conserved F or W. D genes are given only for firm matches. The listing skips clone size in some rows; elsewhere it reads once, few, many or a size class.

size,J,V,D,CDR3,DNA
-,TRBJ1-4,TRBV7-2,-,CASSLANSQPNEKLFF,TGTGCCAGCAGCTTAGCCAATTCCCAACCTAATGAAAAACTGTTTTTT
-,TRBJ1-3,TRBV6-1,-,CASSGGPLSGNTIYF,TGTGCCAGCAGTGGAGGGCCCCTCTCTGGAAACACCATATATTTT
-,TRBJ2-5,TRBV11-2,-,CASSFGGSLRETQYF,TGTGCCAGCAGCTTCGGTGGGAGTCTCCGCGAGACCCAGTACTTC
-,TRBJ2-7,TRBV7-8,TRBD2,CASSLVGGGSYEQYF,TGTGCCAGCAGCTTAGTGGGGGGAGGGTCCTACGAGCAGTACTTC
-,TRBJ1-1,TRBV5-1,-,CASSLDQGGDEAFF,TGCGCCAGCAGCTTGGACCAGGGAGGGGATGAAGCTTTCTTT
-,TRBJ2-5,TRBV5-1,TRBD1,CASSFGQGQETQYF,TGCGCCAGCAGCTTTGGACAGGGGCAAGAGACCCAGTACTTC
once,TRBJ1-1,TRBV2,TRBD1,CASSGQGGNTEAFF,TGTGCCAGCAGTGGACAGGGCGGGAACACTGAAGCTTTCTTT
-,TRBJ2-7,TRBV27,TRBD2,CASSRIAGGSYEQYF,TGTGCCAGCAGCCGGATAGCGGGAGGCTCCTACGAGCAGTACTTC
-,TRBJ2-1,TRBV5-3,TRBD1,CARSLGTGNSEQFF,TGTGCCAGAAGCTTGGGGACAGGAAATTCTGAGCAGTTCTTC
-,TRBJ1-1,TRBV7-2,TRBD1,CASSQGEAGTGRAFF,TGTGCCAGCAGCCAGGGGGAAGCCGGGACAGGGAGAGCTTTCTTT
-,TRBJ1-1,TRBV27,TRBD1,CASSFDRGAEAFF,TGTGCCAGCAGTTTTGACAGGGGCGCTGAAGCTTTCTTT
-,TRBJ2-1,TRBV7-2,-,CASSLESYNEQFF,TGTGCCAGCAGCTTAGAGAGCTACAATGAGCAGTTCTTC
once,TRBJ2-1,TRBV7-9,-,CASSRFGQGLSHEQFF,TGTGCCAGCAGCCGGTTTGGGCAGGGTCTGTCACATGAGCAGTTCTTC
-,TRBJ2-5,TRBV29-1,-,CSVVGNRAQTQYF,TGCAGCGTTGTGGGCAACAGGGCCCAGACCCAGTACTTC
few,TRBJ2-7,TRBV19,-,CASSMSRGYEQYF,TGTGCCAGTAGTATGAGTCGTGGCTACGAGCAGTACTTC
-,TRBJ2-3,TRBV5-1,-,CASSYDSLSTDTQYF,TGCGCCAGCAGCTACGACAGTTTAAGCACAGATACGCAGTATTTT
-,TRBJ2-1,TRBV25-1,-,CASSEYILVENNEQFF,TGTGCCAGCAGTGAATATATTCTGGTGGAGAACAATGAGCAGTTCTTC
-,TRBJ2-7,TRBV19,TRBD2,CASSPPGTSGIYEQYF,TGTGCCAGTAGTCCTCCCGGGACTAGCGGGATATACGAGCAGTACTTC
once,TRBJ2-7,TRBV14,TRBD2,CASSQGQTSGRHSRQYEQYF,TGTGCCAGCAGCCAGGGGCAAACTAGCGGGAGACATTCCCGCCAGTACGAGCAGTACTTC
-,TRBJ2-7,TRBV11-2,-,CASSRTGQYQYF,TGTGCCAGCAGTCGAACCGGTCAGTACCAGTACTTC
-,TRBJ2-7,TRBV5-1,TRBD1,CASSVTGGSSEQYF,TGCGCCAGCAGCGTTACAGGGGGCTCCTCCGAGCAGTACTTC
-,TRBJ2-7,TRBV7-2,-,CASSLAGVIYEQYF,TGTGCCAGCAGCTTAGCGGGAGTAATCTACGAGCAGTACTTC
-,TRBJ2-1,TRBV21-1,-,CARGTSANEQFF,TGTGCCAGGGGGACTAGCGCCAATGAGCAGTTCTTC
-,TRBJ2-7,TRBV6-1,-,CASSRHHSSYEQYF,TGTGCCAGCAGTAGACACCACAGCTCCTACGAGCAGTACTTC
-,TRBJ2-4,TRBV19,-,CASTISVLAKNIQYF,TGTGCCAGTACCATTAGCGTACTAGCCAAAAACATTCAGTACTTC
-,TRBJ2-1,TRBV7-8,-,CASSRRGASSYNEQFF,TGTGCCAGCAGCCGTAGGGGGGCGAGCTCCTACAATGAGCAGTTCTTC
-,TRBJ2-3,TRBV9,-,CASSPGQTSTDTQYF,TGTGCCAGCAGCCCCGGACAGACTAGCACAGATACGCAGTATTTT
-,TRBJ2-1,TRBV6-6,TRBD2,CASRLAGGGYNEQFF,TGTGCCAGCAGGCTAGCGGGAGGAGGATACAATGAGCAGTTCTTC
-,TRBJ2-6,TRBV6-1,-,CASSEAGTGANVLTF,TGTGCCAGCAGTGAAGCGGGTACTGGGGCCAACGTCCTGACTTTC
many,TRBJ2-1,TRBV14,-,CASSQELRGAYNEQFF,TGTGCCAGCAGCCAAGAATTAAGGGGGGCCTACAATGAGCAGTTCTTC
-,TRBJ1-1,TRBV7-9,TRBD1,CASSRTGVGPEAFF,TGTGCCAGCAGCCGGACAGGGGTTGGCCCTGAAGCTTTCTTT
-,TRBJ2-6,TRBV27,-,CASSLFLVPSGANVLTF,TGTGCCAGCAGTTTATTCCTAGTGCCCTCTGGGGCCAACGTCCTGACTTTC
-,TRBJ1-1,TRBV29-1,TRBD1,CSVQTGVNTEAFF,TGCAGCGTCCAGACAGGGGTGAACACTGAAGCTTTCTTT
-,TRBJ1-6,TRBV7-9,-,CASSPAGGGISPLHF,TGTGCCAGCAGCCCCGCGGGGGGCGGAATCTCACCCCTCCACTTT
-,TRBJ2-7,TRBV6-6,-,CASSKGGAPYEQYF,TGTGCCAGCTCGAAGGGCGGCGCGCCCTACGAGCAGTACTTC
-,TRBJ2-2,TRBV4-2,-,CASRMRGPGELFF,TGTGCCAGCAGAATGAGAGGTCCCGGGGAGCTGTTTTTT
-,TRBJ2-5,TRBV5-6,TRBD2,CASSLAGGSGRQETQYF,TGTGCCAGCAGCTTAGCGGGGGGTAGCGGGAGGCAAGAGACCCAGTACTTC
-,TRBJ1-2,TRBV23-1,-,CASSRASQLYGYTF,TGCGCCAGCAGCCGGGCCTCACAACTTTATGGCTACACCTTC
once,TRBJ2-1,TRBV4-2,TRBD2,CASSQNRAGGNEQFF,TGTGCCAGCAGCCAAAATCGAGCCGGGGGGAATGAGCAGTTCTTC
-,TRBJ2-7,TRBV6-5,-,CASRLDGNYEQYF,TGTGCCAGCAGACTAGATGGGAACTACGAGCAGTACTTC
once,TRBJ2-7,TRBV18,-,CASGTGLTYEQYF,TGTGCCAGCGGTACAGGTCTGACCTACGAGCAGTACTTC
-,TRBJ1-4,TRBV27,-,CASRRTRVGLNNEKLFF,TGTGCCAGCAGGAGGACAAGGGTGGGTCTGAATAATGAAAAACTGTTTTTT
-,TRBJ2-2,TRBV7-2,-,CASSFIGSSNTGELFF,TGTGCCAGCAGCTTTATCGGGAGTTCTAACACCGGGGAGCTGTTTTTT
-,TRBJ2-5,TRBV5-4,-,CASSTAGNKETQYF,TGTGCCAGCAGCACCGCCGGGAATAAAGAGACCCAGTACTTC
-,TRBJ2-5,TRBV30,TRBD2,CAWAGLAETGETQYF,TGTGCCTGGGCGGGACTAGCGGAAACGGGGGAGACCCAGTACTTC
-,TRBJ1-1,TRBV27,TRBD1,CASHRQPTGVNTEAFF,TGTGCCAGCCATAGACAACCGACAGGGGTAAACACTGAAGCTTTCTTT
-,TRBJ2-2,TRBV2,TRBD1,CASSGQGTGELFF,TGTGCCAGCAGTGGACAGGGCACCGGGGAGCTGTTTTTT
-,TRBJ2-7,TRBV30,-,CAWSVASYEQYF,TGTGCCTGGAGTGTGGCCTCCTACGAGCAGTACTTC